Below are 3 T cell receptor beta chains sequenced from a single sample in a study of blood T cell repertoires in COVID-19. The data were produced by immunoSEQ multiplex PCR, yet TCRdb's version contains in-frame clones alone and is incomplete. The table lists approximately 70,000 clones, 90% to 95% of them singletons. The specimen sequenced was peripheral blood. The origin of the receptors is a man between 45 and 60 years old with COVID-19, enrolled during active disease.

The CDR3 is CASFLGQCSGNTIYF. The DNA of the CDR3 is TGTGCTAGCTTCCTGGGACAGTGTTCCGGAAACACCATATATTTT. The chain uses TRBV12-5 and TRBJ1-3; 7 bases match TRBD1. CDR3 length: 15 residues. Germline loops: CDR1 LGHNT, CDR2 FRNRAP. V lost 9 bases and J lost 4; bases outside the gene matches: 12.

V usage is TRBV5-4 and J usage is TRBJ2-3; possibly TRBD1 for D (5 bases). The CDR3 spans 15 residues. The germline V gene encodes CDR1 SGHNT and CDR2 YYREEE (reference sequence). With 0 bases removed from V and 6 bases from J, the gap between germline ends came to 14 bases. DNA for the CDR3: TGTGCCAGCAGCTTGGAGGCAGGGATTCTGGATACGCAGTATTTT. The encoded protein is CASSLEAGILDTQYF.

The V gene is TRBV4-2, the J gene TRBJ2-1; D call uncertain. The V gene lost 0 bases and the J gene lost 5 bases, with 5 bases spanning the gap. CDR1 LGHNA and CDR2 YNFKEQ come from the germline V gene. The CDR3 has 13 residues. This CDR3 is CASSQDNHNEQFF. In DNA, the CDR3 is TGTGCCAGCAGCCAAGACAATCACAATGAGCAGTTCTTC.